These 31 T cell receptor beta chains originate from one sample sequenced in a study of PD-1 blockade in classical Hodgkin lymphoma. TCRdb's copy holds only in-frame clones and misses some; the assay was immunoSEQ multiplex PCR. The sample carries roughly 41,000 clones, 76% recorded once. Each patient experienced a relapse that followed autologous stem cell transplantation, and brentuximab vedotin exposure varied. The sample in question was peripheral blood mononuclear cells (PBMCs), obtained at baseline. These receptors all come from a human donor with classical Hodgkin lymphoma.

The rearrangement uses TRBV7-3 and TRBJ2-1; D remains ambiguous. The V and J ends lost 5 bases and 6 bases respectively, with 11 bases between them. CDR3 length: 13 residues. The germline V gene encodes CDR1 SGHTA and CDR2 FQGTGA. The CDR3 sequence: CASSLGDRNEQFF. In nucleotides, the CDR3 is TGTGCCAGCAGCCTAGGAGACCGCAATGAGCAGTTCTTC. Combining the CDR3 with reference TRBV7-3 and TRBJ2-1 gives the whole variable domain GAGVSQTPSNKVTEKGKYVELRCDPISGHTALYWYRQSLGQGPEFLIYFQGTGAADDSGLPNDRFFAVRPEGSVSTLKIQRTERGDSAVYLCASSLGDRNEQFFGPGTRLTVL.

This clone was recorded only once. This chain links TRBV28 with TRBJ2-3; no definite D call. This CDR3 region has 15 residues. The germline V gene has CDR1 MDHEN and CDR2 SYDVKM. V was cut by 3 bases and J by 0 bases, with 10 bases left in between. The CDR3 loop is CASSFPLTSTDTQYF. DNA for the CDR3: TGTGCCAGCAGTTTTCCCCTGACGAGCACAGATACGCAGTATTTT.

This chain links TRBV6-5 with TRBJ1-1; D call uncertain. Germline V CDR1 and CDR2: MNHEY, SVGAGI. The CDR3 length is 14 residues. Between the trimmed V and J ends, which lost 2 bases and 4 bases, there was a span of 11 bases. The CDR3 loop is CASSYGAKSTEAFF. The CDR3 nucleotides read TGTGCCAGCAGTTACGGCGCTAAGTCCACTGAAGCTTTCTTT.

The table lists this clone with a few counts. The chain couples TRBV18 to TRBJ1-1, with D perhaps TRBD1 (5 bases). The CDR3 spans 13 residues. V lost 0 bases, J lost 6 bases, and 8 bases lay in between. Germline CDR1 and CDR2: KGHSH and LQKENI. CDR3 nucleotide sequence: TGTGCCAGCTCACCACCGACGGGGGCTGAAGCTTTCTTT. Translation gives CASSPPTGAEAFF. Full variable domain (rest looked up from reference TRBV18 and TRBJ1-1): NAGVMQNPRHLVRRRGQEARLRCSPMKGHSHVYWYRQLPEEGLKFMVYLQKENIIDESGMPKERFSAEFPKEGPSILRIQQVVRGDSAAYFCASSPPTGAEAFFGQGTRLTVV.

The chain recombines TRBV19 with TRBJ2-5; 7 bases map to TRBD2. Germline V gene lookup returns CDR1 LNHDA and CDR2 SQIVND (reference sequence). This CDR3 region has 15 residues. V lost 4 bases and J lost 4; bases outside the gene matches: 9. The CDR3 here is CASSTPAGGTETQYF. The CDR3 coding sequence is TGTGCCAGTAGTACCCCAGCCGGGGGGACAGAGACCCAGTACTTC. Complete variable domain (other parts from reference TRBV19 and TRBJ2-5): DGGITQSPKYLFRKEGQNVTLSCEQNLNHDAMYWYRQDPGQGLRLIYYSQIVNDFQKGDIAEGYSVSREKKESFPLTVTSAQKNPTAFYLCASSTPAGGTETQYFGPGTRLLVL.

The chain is built from TRBV30 and TRBJ2-1, with 7 bases lining up with TRBD1. Germline-derived CDR1 and CDR2 are GTSNPN and SVGIG (reference sequence). Trimming at V came to 2 bases and at J to 2 bases, leaving 3 bases not matched to a gene. CDR3 length equals 14 residues. The CDR3 spells CAWSLQGAYNEQFF. CDR3 bases: TGTGCCTGGAGTCTCCAGGGGGCCTACAATGAGCAGTTCTTC.

The CDR3 DNA reads as TGTGCCAGCAGCTTAGTAAGGGCCACCGGGGAGCTGTTTTTT. This codes for CASSLVRATGELFF. The genes are TRBV7-9 and TRBJ2-2; D ambiguous. Germline CDR1 and CDR2: SEHNR and FQNEAQ (reference sequence). Trimming removed 1 base at V and 4 bases at J, with 7 bases between. This CDR3 comprises 14 residues.

The chain carries TRBV18 and TRBJ1-3; D gene ambiguous. The CDR3 contains 16 residues. Trimming removed 3 bases at V and 0 bases at J, with 12 bases between. Germline assignment: CDR1 KGHSH and CDR2 LQKENI. Written as DNA, the CDR3 is TGTGCCAGCTCACCTCAAGGAAAGAGCTCTGGAAACACCATATATTTT. The encoded protein is CASSPQGKSSGNTIYF. Full variable domain (remainder filled in from reference TRBV18 and TRBJ1-3): NAGVMQNPRHLVRRRGQEARLRCSPMKGHSHVYWYRQLPEEGLKFMVYLQKENIIDESGMPKERFSAEFPKEGPSILRIQQVVRGDSAAYFCASSPQGKSSGNTIYFGEGSWLTVV.

The V call is TRBV28, the J call TRBJ1-4, with TRBD1 matching over 9 bases. The CDR3 runs 15 residues. With V trimmed by 6 bases and J by 14 bases, 16 bases remained unmatched. The germline V gene has CDR1 MDHEN and CDR2 SYDVKM. The CDR3 here is CASSLPGQGSPRLFF. CDR3 in DNA: TGTGCCAGCAGCCTACCGGGACAGGGAAGTCCAAGGCTGTTTTTT. The full variable domain, its missing parts supplied by reference TRBV28 and TRBJ1-4, is DVKVTQSSRYLVKRTGEKVFLECVQDMDHENMFWYRQDPGLGLRLIYFSYDVKMKEKGDIPEGYSVSREKKERFSLILESASTNQTSMYLCASSLPGQGSPRLFFGSGTQLSVL.

The chain combines TRBV6-5 with TRBJ2-7, with D tentatively TRBD2 (6 bases). In germline, CDR1 is MNHEY, CDR2 SVGAGI. The CDR3 is 13 amino acids. Trimming stripped 10 bases from V and 0 bases from J, with 13 bases between. The CDR3 here is CATRGRSSYEQYF. CDR3 DNA sequence: TGTGCCACCCGGGGGAGGAGCTCCTACGAGCAGTACTTC.

This clone has just one count. This chain connects TRBV6-5 to TRBJ1-2, with TRBD1 matching 8 bases. Germline V gene sequence: CDR1 MNHEY, CDR2 SVGAGI. The J segment lost 7 bases and the V segment lost 2 bases, leaving 0 bases of the junction unmatched. The CDR3 spans 12 residues. The CDR3 bases are TGTGCCAGCAGTTACCAGGGGGCTGGCTACACCTTC. Protein: CASSYQGAGYTF.

The gene calls are TRBV7-2 and TRBJ1-5, with a weak D call TRBD1 (6 bases). Between the trimmed V and J ends, which lost 3 bases and 3 bases, there was a span of 15 bases. This CDR3 comprises 16 residues. From germline, CDR1 is SGHTA and CDR2 FQGNSA. CDR3 bases: TGTGCCAGCAGCTTTTTCACAGGGAATAACAATCAGCCCCAGCATTTT. The encoded protein is CASSFFTGNNNQPQHF.

This chain connects TRBV19 to TRBJ2-3; the D call may be TRBD1 or TRBD2 (5 bases each). Germline-derived CDR1 and CDR2 are LNHDA and SQIVND (reference sequence). The V end was cut by 1 base, the J end by 1 base, with 12 bases between. The CDR3 extends over 16 amino acids. CDR3 in amino acids: CASSIARRGGTDTQYF. CDR3 DNA: TGTGCCAGTAGTATAGCTCGCCGAGGGGGCACAGATACGCAGTATTTT.

This clone came up a few times. The V gene is TRBV29-1, the J gene TRBJ2-2, with 11 bases matching TRBD2. Germline-derived CDR1 and CDR2 are SQVTM and ANQGSEA. J lost 3 bases, V lost 8 bases, and 17 bases had no gene match. The CDR3 contains 18 residues. In DNA, the CDR3 is TGCAGCCCACTACCCCACCTACTAGCGGGAGTAGACACCGGGGAGCTGTTTTTT. Amino acid sequence: CSPLPHLLAGVDTGELFF.

The genes are TRBV30 and TRBJ2-5, with unresolved D. Germline CDR1 and CDR2: GTSNPN and SVGIG (reference sequence). The V gene lost 0 bases and the J gene lost 5 bases, with 16 bases spanning the gap. The CDR3 length is 15 residues. In DNA form, the CDR3 reads TGTGCCTGGAGTGTACCCGTTGGGTTCTCGGAGACCCAGTACTTC. Translated, it gives CAWSVPVGFSETQYF.

This sequence joins TRBV10-3 and TRBJ2-5, with 9 bases lining up with TRBD1. Trimming at V came to 8 bases and at J to 4 bases, leaving 8 bases not matched to a gene. The CDR3 has 14 amino acids. CDR1 and CDR2 from the germline V gene are ENHRY and SYGVKD. The CDR3 protein is CAIGDRVSLETQYF. Here the CDR3 DNA reads TGTGCCATCGGGGACAGGGTGTCGTTAGAGACCCAGTACTTC.

The chain uses TRBV27 and TRBJ2-2; TRBD2 matches 11 bases. Trimming took 2 bases from V and 0 from J; bases not matched to a gene: 11. Germline V CDR1 and CDR2: MNHEY, SMNVEV (reference sequence). This CDR3 has 20 residues. CDR3 sequence: CASSLGVGTSGPANTGELFF. The CDR3, as DNA: TGTGCCAGCAGTTTAGGAGTGGGGACTAGCGGCCCCGCGAACACCGGGGAGCTGTTTTTT.

This rearrangement joins TRBV5-6 to TRBJ2-7; possibly TRBD1 or TRBD2 for D (5 bases each). The ends were cut back, 4 bases at V and 3 bases at J, with 14 bases in the middle. The CDR3 covers 14 residues. CDR1 and CDR2 from the germline V gene are SGHDT and YYEEEE. The CDR3 here is CASSQRDRSYEQYF. For the CDR3, the DNA is TGTGCCAGCAGCCAAAGGGACCGCAGCTACGAGCAGTACTTC.

There are a few counts of this clone. The J gene is TRBJ2-3, the V gene TRBV5-1, with D tentatively TRBD2 (6 bases). The CDR3 runs 13 residues. Germline V gene sequence: CDR1 SGHRS, CDR2 YFSETQ. V was cut by 4 bases and J by 0 bases, with 6 bases left in between. Written as DNA, the CDR3 is TGCGCCAGCAGCCTAGCGAGCACAGATACGCAGTATTTT. It codes for CASSLASTDTQYF. Looking up the rest from reference TRBV5-1 and TRBJ2-3 gives the full variable domain: KAGVTQTPRYLIKTRGQQVTLSCSPISGHRSVSWYQQTPGQGLQFLFEYFSETQRNKGNFPGRFSGRQFSNSRSEMNVSTLELGDSALYLCASSLASTDTQYFGPGTRLTVL.

The chain combines TRBV5-1 with TRBJ2-7; the match to TRBD2 covers 7 bases. CDR1 and CDR2 (germline): SGHRS, YFSETQ. V dropped 0 bases and J dropped 6; count of bases not matched to a gene: 9. The length of the CDR3 is 15 residues. DNA of the CDR3: TGCGCCAGCAGCTTGGCGGGGGGACTTGCTACCGAGCAGTACTTC. This translates into CASSLAGGLATEQYF.

This chain joins TRBV6-6 and TRBJ2-7, with D possibly being TRBD1 or TRBD2 (5 bases each). V gave up 7 bases and J gave up 5 bases, with 15 bases separating them. Germline loops: CDR1 MNHNY, CDR2 SVGAGI (reference sequence). The CDR3 contains 13 residues. CDR3 nucleotide sequence: TGTGCCAGCAACTTCGGGACGTCTGACGAGCAGTACTTC. It encodes CASNFGTSDEQYF.

This chain joins TRBV19 and TRBJ2-7; 10 bases map to TRBD1. Germline V gives CDR1 LNHDA, CDR2 SQIVND (reference sequence). The CDR3 totals 15 residues. J was trimmed by 0 bases and V by 3 bases; bases with no gene match: 2. The CDR3 sequence is CASSMDRGNSYEQYF. CDR3 bases: TGTGCCAGTAGTATGGACAGGGGGAACTCCTACGAGCAGTACTTC.

J is TRBJ2-1 and V is TRBV10-3, with D perhaps TRBD1 (6 bases). The V and J ends lost 11 bases and 4 bases respectively, with 15 bases between them. CDR3 size: 13 residues. The germline V gene encodes CDR1 ENHRY and CDR2 SYGVKD. The CDR3: CASRGQGYNEQFF. CDR3 bases: TGTGCCTCCCGTGGGCAGGGGTACAATGAGCAGTTCTTC.

The V and J genes are TRBV6-5 and TRBJ2-1; 11 nucleotides align to TRBD1. CDR3 length equals 14 residues. Trimming took 5 bases from V and 7 from J; bases not matched to a gene: 4. Per the germline V gene, CDR1 is MNHEY and CDR2 is SVGAGI. CDR3 DNA sequence: TGTGCCAGCAGTGTAGGACAGGGGGCAAATGAGCAGTTCTTC. Translation: CASSVGQGANEQFF.

The chain joins TRBV5-1 to TRBJ2-7, with D perhaps given as TRBD1 or TRBD2 (6 bases each). Germline CDR1 is SGHRS and CDR2 is YFSETQ. V was trimmed by 5 bases and J by 6 bases, leaving 15 bases between them. The CDR3 has 13 residues. CDR3 sequence: CASSGGPVFEQYF. The CDR3 nucleotides read TGCGCCAGCAGTGGGGGGCCGGTTTTCGAGCAGTACTTC. The entire variable domain, with the rest obtained from reference TRBV5-1 and TRBJ2-7, is as follows: KAGVTQTPRYLIKTRGQQVTLSCSPISGHRSVSWYQQTPGQGLQFLFEYFSETQRNKGNFPGRFSGRQFSNSRSEMNVSTLELGDSALYLCASSGGPVFEQYFGPGTRLTVT.

Written as DNA, the CDR3 is TGCAGCGTTGAGGGGGTTGGGGAAAAACTGTTTTTT. Translating it yields CSVEGVGEKLFF. V usage is TRBV29-1 and J usage is TRBJ1-4, with a possible D match to TRBD1 (5 bases). CDR1 SQVTM and CDR2 ANQGSEA come from the germline V gene. The CDR3 contains 12 residues. V was shortened by 3 bases and J by 8 bases, with 10 bases between the two germline ends.

The chain carries TRBV11-2 and TRBJ1-5, with 8 bases identical to TRBD1. Germline-derived CDR1 and CDR2 are SGHAT and FQNNGV. The V gene end was trimmed by 4 bases and the J gene end by 5 bases; junction bases not matched to a gene: 4. The CDR3 covers 14 residues. CDR3 sequence (DNA): TGTGCCAGCAGCTCCCAGGGGGCAGATCAGCCCCAGCATTTT. This sequence encodes CASSSQGADQPQHF.

This chain joins TRBV30 and TRBJ1-1, with TRBD1 matching over 12 bases. Germline trimming cut 5 bases from V and 2 bases from J; bases unmatched to any gene: 15. This CDR3 spans 18 amino acids. Looked up from germline, CDR1 is GTSNPN and CDR2 is SVGIG (reference sequence). In DNA, the CDR3 is TGTGCCTGGGGCCAGGGGACAGGGGGCGCATCGGCAAACACTGAAGCTTTCTTT. Translated: CAWGQGTGGASANTEAFF.

The J gene is TRBJ2-3, the V gene TRBV30; 11 nucleotides match TRBD1. Germline-derived CDR1 and CDR2 are GTSNPN and SVGIG (reference sequence). The CDR3 is 14 residues long. V was pared by 3 bases and J by 3 bases, with 2 bases of the junction left unmatched. CDR3 nucleotide sequence: TGTGCCTGGAGACGGGACAGGGGGACAGATACGCAGTATTTT. Amino acids: CAWRRDRGTDTQYF.

The chain uses TRBV9 and TRBJ2-1, with D unclear. Deletions cut 4 bases from V and 15 bases from J, with 17 bases between. Germline CDR1 is SGDLS and CDR2 is YYNGEE. The CDR3 is made up of 12 amino acids. The CDR3 is CASSLSGARVFF. The CDR3 DNA sequence: TGTGCCAGCAGCCTGAGTGGTGCGCGCGTGTTCTTC.

The chain joins TRBV30 to TRBJ1-4; 8 bases map to TRBD1. This CDR3 contains 14 residues. Germline values: CDR1 GTSNPN, CDR2 SVGIG (reference sequence). The junction had 7 bases not matched to a gene; V was cut back by 7 bases and J by 3 bases. For the CDR3, the DNA is TGTGCCTTCAGGGGGCTTTCGGCTAATGAAAAACTGTTTTTT. Amino acid sequence: CAFRGLSANEKLFF.